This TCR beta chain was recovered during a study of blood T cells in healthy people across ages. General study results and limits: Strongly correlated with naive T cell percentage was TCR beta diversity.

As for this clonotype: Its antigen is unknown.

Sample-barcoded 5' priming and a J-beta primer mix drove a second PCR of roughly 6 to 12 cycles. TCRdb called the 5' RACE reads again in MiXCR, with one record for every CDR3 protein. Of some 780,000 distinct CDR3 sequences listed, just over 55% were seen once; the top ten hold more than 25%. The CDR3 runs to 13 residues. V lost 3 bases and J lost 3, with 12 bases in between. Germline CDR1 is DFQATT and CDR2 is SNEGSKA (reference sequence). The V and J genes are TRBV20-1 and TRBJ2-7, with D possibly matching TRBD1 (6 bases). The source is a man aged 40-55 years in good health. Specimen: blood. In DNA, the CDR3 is TGCAGTGCTAGGCGGCAGGGGCTCTACGAGCAGTACTTC. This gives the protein CSARRQGLYEQYF.